These T cell receptor beta chains were read from a single sample in a study of cytomegalovirus exposure and HLA in healthy donors. Here immunoSEQ multiplex PCR was the method, and the copy in TCRdb shows in-frame clones only, minus some. The sample records around 190,000 clones, roughly 77% being singletons. Sequenced input: PBMCs. The receptors originated from a man aged 35 to 55 in good health and CMV-seropositive. Both conserved end residues are part of each CDR3. A D gene is named only where the DNA matches it firmly. Size tells how often a clone was seen (once, few, many) or the class of an expanded clone, and some rows leave it out.

j_call,d_call,clone_size,v_call,cdr3_aa,cdr3_nt
TRBJ1-5,.,.,TRBV19,CASSIVTRGTGNQPQHF,TGTGCCAGTAGTATAGTAACCAGGGGAACGGGCAATCAGCCCCAGCATTTT
TRBJ2-5,TRBD2,.,TRBV5-4,CASSLAGSGGLLYF,TGTGCCAGCAGCTTGGCCGGTAGCGGGGGGCTCCTGTACTTC
TRBJ1-3,.,few,TRBV28,CASSFYAGNTIYF,TGTGCCAGCAGTTTCTATGCTGGAAACACCATATATTTT
TRBJ1-2,.,.,TRBV9,CASSVGSSNYGYTF,TGTGCCAGCAGCGTAGGGAGTTCCAACTATGGCTACACCTTC
TRBJ1-4,TRBD1,.,TRBV7-9,CASSKTGTTNEKLFF,TGTGCCAGCAGCAAGACAGGGACAACTAATGAAAAACTGTTTTTT
TRBJ2-7,.,few,TRBV5-4,CASSSAGQGIVYEQYF,TGTGCCAGCAGCTCGGCGGGGCAGGGAATTGTCTACGAGCAGTACTTC
TRBJ1-3,.,.,TRBV7-9,CASSQGQRSGNTIYF,TGTGCCAGCAGCCAAGGACAGAGATCTGGAAACACCATATATTTT
TRBJ1-5,.,.,TRBV2,CASSEALAGAQHF,TGTGCCAGCAGTGAAGCGCTTGCCGGGGCCCAGCATTTT
TRBJ2-7,TRBD2,few,TRBV11-2,CASSPQLVAGYEQYF,TGTGCCAGCAGCCCCCAGTTGGTAGCGGGCTACGAGCAGTACTTC
TRBJ1-5,.,.,TRBV7-2,CASSLGEGGNQPQHF,TGTGCCAGCAGCTTAGGGGAGGGGGGAAATCAGCCCCAGCATTTT
TRBJ1-5,TRBD1,.,TRBV7-9,CASSLGTGEDQPQHF,TGTGCCAGCAGCTTAGGGACAGGGGAAGATCAGCCCCAGCATTTT
TRBJ2-6,.,.,TRBV6-1,CVHGQEGFGANVLTF,TGCGTTCATGGACAGGAGGGCTTTGGGGCCAACGTCCTGACTTTC
TRBJ2-1,.,.,TRBV11-3,CASSRGMGQFF,TGTGCCAGCAGCCGCGGGATGGGGCAGTTCTTC
TRBJ2-7,.,.,TRBV7-9,CASSPPWGTNYEQYF,TGTGCCAGCAGCCCCCCTTGGGGGACAAACTACGAGCAGTACTTC
TRBJ2-2,.,.,TRBV7-2,CASSPRGANTGELFF,TGTGCCAGCAGCCCCCGCGGTGCGAACACCGGGGAGCTGTTTTTT
TRBJ1-1,TRBD1,.,TRBV4-2,CASSQVLVRGMLAGGAEAFF,TGTGCCAGCAGCCAAGTTTTGGTCAGGGGGATGCTTGCGGGTGGGGCTGAAGCTTTCTTT
TRBJ2-3,TRBD2,.,TRBV5-4,CASRNGLAGGRTDTQYF,TGTGCCAGCAGAAACGGACTAGCGGGGGGGCGGACAGATACGCAGTATTTT
TRBJ1-5,.,once,TRBV9,CASSVGGSNQPQHF,TGTGCCAGCAGCGTCGGAGGAAGCAATCAGCCCCAGCATTTT
TRBJ2-3,.,.,TRBV7-3,CASSSTSTDTQYF,TGTGCCAGCAGCTCTACTAGCACAGATACGCAGTATTTT
TRBJ2-1,TRBD1,.,TRBV19,CASSTPQGGSYNEQFF,TGTGCCAGTAGTACCCCACAGGGGGGATCCTACAATGAGCAGTTCTTC
TRBJ1-6,.,.,TRBV27,CASSLSGGNSPLHF,TGTGCCAGCAGTTTAAGTGGCGGAAATTCACCCCTCCACTTT
TRBJ2-7,TRBD1,.,TRBV5-4,CASSSPTGHGYEQYF,TGTGCCAGCAGCTCCCCGACAGGGCACGGGTACGAGCAGTACTTC
TRBJ1-5,.,.,TRBV10-1,CASRVLGEGSVRSYSNQPQHF,TGCGCCAGCAGAGTCCTAGGGGAGGGCAGCGTGAGAAGTTATAGCAATCAGCCCCAGCATTTT
TRBJ2-1,TRBD1,.,TRBV2,CASRGGQGVGNEQFF,TGTGCCAGCAGAGGGGGACAGGGTGTAGGGAATGAGCAGTTCTTC
TRBJ2-7,TRBD2,once,TRBV5-1,CASSTTSGPYEQYF,TGCGCCAGCAGCACGACTAGCGGTCCCTACGAGCAGTACTTC
TRBJ2-7,TRBD1,.,TRBV27,CASSLQRGRAYEQYF,TGTGCCAGCAGTTTACAAAGGGGGCGGGCCTACGAGCAGTACTTC
TRBJ2-7,.,.,TRBV28,CAGAGSSYEQYF,TGTGCGGGTGCGGGAAGTTCCTACGAGCAGTACTTC
TRBJ1-4,.,.,TRBV5-1,CASSLSSSNEKLFF,TGCGCCAGCAGCTTGAGTAGCTCTAATGAAAAACTGTTTTTT
TRBJ2-5,TRBD1,few,TRBV5-6,CASSIQGFRETQYF,TGTGCCAGCAGCATACAGGGGTTCAGAGAGACCCAGTACTTC
TRBJ2-7,TRBD2,.,TRBV4-1,CASSQVSGSSYEQYF,TGCGCCAGCAGCCAAGTTAGCGGGAGCTCCTACGAGCAGTACTTC
TRBJ2-7,.,few,TRBV6-6,CASSYSGGTDEQYF,TGTGCCAGCAGTTACTCAGGAGGGACGGACGAGCAGTACTTC
TRBJ2-2,.,.,TRBV27,CASKRGYTGELFF,TGTGCCAGCAAACGGGGGTACACCGGGGAGCTGTTTTTT
TRBJ2-6,TRBD1,few,TRBV4-1,CASSQDDRGRNVLTF,TGCGCCAGCAGCCAGGACGACAGGGGAAGGAACGTCCTGACTTTC
TRBJ2-7,TRBD2,.,TRBV7-8,CASSLGFGGRGYEQYF,TGTGCCAGCAGCTTAGGTTTCGGCGGGAGGGGATACGAGCAGTACTTC
TRBJ2-1,TRBD1,.,TRBV19,CASSIDRVGDEQFF,TGTGCCAGTAGTATCGACAGGGTGGGAGATGAGCAGTTCTTC
TRBJ1-4,.,.,TRBV5-1,CASGRTPNEKLFF,TGCGCCAGCGGCCGGACACCTAATGAAAAACTGTTTTTT
TRBJ2-7,TRBD2,few,TRBV5-4,CASSAKTSGGYEQYF,TGTGCCAGCAGCGCCAAGACTAGCGGGGGTTACGAGCAGTACTTC
TRBJ2-5,.,.,TRBV12-2,CASRSSGRAWETQYF,TGTGCAAGTCGCTCAAGCGGGAGGGCCTGGGAGACCCAGTACTTC
TRBJ2-4,.,.,TRBV19,CASSIDRAKNIQYF,TGTGCCAGTAGTATAGACAGGGCCAAAAACATTCAGTACTTC
TRBJ2-5,.,.,TRBV19,CASSIGQGRWEETQYF,TGTGCCAGTAGTATTGGCCAGGGGCGTTGGGAAGAGACCCAGTACTTC
TRBJ1-6,.,.,TRBV21-1,CASKTGGRSPLHF,TGTGCCAGCAAGACAGGGGGACGATCACCCCTCCACTTT
TRBJ2-5,TRBD2,.,TRBV6-1,CASRLLAGQTQYF,TGTGCCAGCAGGTTACTAGCGGGTCAGACCCAGTACTTC
TRBJ2-3,TRBD2,.,TRBV5-5,CASSHFYGGGTDTQYF,TGTGCCAGCAGTCACTTCTACGGGGGGGGCACAGATACGCAGTATTTT
TRBJ2-3,.,.,TRBV4-2,CASSQDAVKRQRPSTDTQYF,TGTGCCAGCAGCCAAGATGCGGTGAAACGCCAGCGTCCTAGCACAGATACGCAGTATTTT
TRBJ2-5,TRBD1,once,TRBV6-5,CATRDSQETQYF,TGTGCCACTCGGGACAGCCAAGAGACCCAGTACTTC
TRBJ2-7,.,.,TRBV4-2,CASSQDPQTRPAYEQYF,TGTGCCAGCAGCCAAGATCCTCAAACTAGACCAGCCTACGAGCAGTACTTC
TRBJ1-6,.,.,TRBV5-1,CASSQNRVGSPLHF,TGCGCCAGCAGCCAAAACAGGGTTGGGTCACCCCTCCACTTT
TRBJ2-3,.,.,TRBV21-1,CASSRLRPIPTDTQYF,TGTGCCAGCAGCAGGTTGCGTCCCATCCCCACAGATACGCAGTATTTT
TRBJ2-7,.,.,TRBV18,CASSSRQGLSYEQYF,TGTGCCAGCTCATCAAGACAGGGACTCTCCTACGAGCAGTACTTC
TRBJ2-1,.,.,TRBV6-4,CASSDSYDGSHEQFF,TGTGCCAGCAGTGACTCGTACGACGGGAGTCATGAGCAGTTCTTC
TRBJ2-1,TRBD1,.,TRBV30,CAWSSLGTAIDEQFF,TGTGCCTGGAGTTCCCTTGGGACAGCCATCGATGAGCAGTTCTTC
TRBJ2-1,TRBD2,few,TRBV4-1,CASSQTSGGAYEQFF,TGCGCCAGCAGCCAGACTAGCGGGGGGGCCTATGAGCAGTTCTTC
TRBJ2-5,.,.,TRBV28,CASSLVQQETQYF,TGTGCCAGCAGTTTAGTACAGCAAGAGACCCAGTACTTC
TRBJ2-2,TRBD2,.,TRBV27,CASREVAGPNTGELFF,TGTGCCAGCAGGGAAGTAGCGGGGCCGAACACCGGGGAGCTGTTTTTT
TRBJ2-6,TRBD1,.,TRBV5-1,CASSSGQGAYGANVLTF,TGCGCCAGCAGCTCCGGACAGGGGGCATATGGGGCCAACGTCCTGACTTTC
TRBJ1-2,TRBD1,.,TRBV29-1,CSVPRQGSYTF,TGCAGCGTCCCCAGACAGGGCTCCTACACCTTC
TRBJ2-5,TRBD2,.,TRBV7-8,CASSSAGGEETQYF,TGTGCCAGCAGCTCGGCGGGGGGGGAGGAGACCCAGTACTTC
TRBJ2-3,.,.,TRBV7-2,CASSLVQGTPWGTDTQYF,TGTGCCAGCAGCTTAGTCCAAGGGACACCTTGGGGCACAGATACGCAGTATTTT
TRBJ2-5,.,.,TRBV27,CASSLSPEWQETQYF,TGTGCCAGCAGTTTATCCCCCGAGTGGCAAGAGACCCAGTACTTC
TRBJ2-3,.,.,TRBV6-5,CASSSPSTDTQYF,TGTGCCAGCAGCTCTCCTAGCACAGATACGCAGTATTTT